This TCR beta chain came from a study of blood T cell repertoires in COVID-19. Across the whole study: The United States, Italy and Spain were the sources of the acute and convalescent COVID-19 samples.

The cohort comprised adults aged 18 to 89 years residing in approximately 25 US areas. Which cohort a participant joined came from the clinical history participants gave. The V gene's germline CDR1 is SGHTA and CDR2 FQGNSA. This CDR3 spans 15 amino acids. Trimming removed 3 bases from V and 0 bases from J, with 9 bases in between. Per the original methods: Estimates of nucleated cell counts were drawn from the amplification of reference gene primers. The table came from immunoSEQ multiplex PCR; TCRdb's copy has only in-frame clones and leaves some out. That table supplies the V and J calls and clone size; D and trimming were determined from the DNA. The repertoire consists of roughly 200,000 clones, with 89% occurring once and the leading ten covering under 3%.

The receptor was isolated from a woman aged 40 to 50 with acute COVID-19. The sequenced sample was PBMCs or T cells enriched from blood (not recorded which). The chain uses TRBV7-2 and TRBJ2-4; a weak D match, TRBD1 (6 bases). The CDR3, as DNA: TGTGCCAGCAGCTTCACACAGGGAGCCAAAAACATTCAGTACTTC. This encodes CASSFTQGAKNIQYF.